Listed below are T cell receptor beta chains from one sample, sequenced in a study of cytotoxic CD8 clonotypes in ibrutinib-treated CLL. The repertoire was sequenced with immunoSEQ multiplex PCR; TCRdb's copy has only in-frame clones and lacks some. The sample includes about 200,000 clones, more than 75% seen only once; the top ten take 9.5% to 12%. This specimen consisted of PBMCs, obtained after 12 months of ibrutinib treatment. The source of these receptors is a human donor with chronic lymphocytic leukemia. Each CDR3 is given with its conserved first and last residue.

CDR3aa: CASSPTGEQPQHF
v_gene: TRBV18
j_gene: TRBJ1-5

CDR3aa: CASSLLDSSGELFF
v_gene: TRBV27
j_gene: TRBJ2-2

CDR3aa: CASSQAGQGGGETQYF
v_gene: TRBV4-1
j_gene: TRBJ2-5

CDR3aa: CASSLGPGDNEKLFF
v_gene: TRBV7-6
j_gene: TRBJ1-4

CDR3aa: CASSSNRGTGELFF
v_gene: TRBV11-2
j_gene: TRBJ2-2

CDR3aa: CASSPRQQRSGNTIYF
v_gene: TRBV18
j_gene: TRBJ1-3

CDR3aa: CASSILAGGGNEQFF
v_gene: TRBV19
j_gene: TRBJ2-1

CDR3aa: CSVDRGRETQYF
v_gene: TRBV29-1
j_gene: TRBJ2-5

CDR3aa: CASSLGPGYNEQFF
v_gene: TRBV7-9
j_gene: TRBJ2-1

CDR3aa: CASRGQGSNQPQHF
v_gene: TRBV11-2
j_gene: TRBJ1-5

CDR3aa: CASTLIPGWVGQPQHF
v_gene: TRBV6-6
j_gene: TRBJ1-5

CDR3aa: CASSLYGTGGESTF
v_gene: TRBV7-9
j_gene: TRBJ1-2

CDR3aa: CASSPTSRRGESRYGYTF
v_gene: TRBV9
j_gene: TRBJ1-2

CDR3aa: CASMSLHTYEQYF
v_gene: TRBV6-5
j_gene: TRBJ2-7

CDR3aa: CASSLTGGETQYF
v_gene: TRBV7-9
j_gene: TRBJ2-5

CDR3aa: CASSLERDTQYF
v_gene: TRBV7-6
j_gene: TRBJ2-3

CDR3aa: CASSLGSAYEQYF
v_gene: TRBV27
j_gene: TRBJ2-7

CDR3aa: CASSLTVDGETQYF
v_gene: TRBV28
j_gene: TRBJ2-5

CDR3aa: CASSMQGLGPYEQYF
v_gene: TRBV19
j_gene: TRBJ2-7

CDR3aa: CASSVGGGGPNYGYTF
v_gene: TRBV9
j_gene: TRBJ1-2

CDR3aa: CAISEGGAGANVLTF
v_gene: TRBV10-3
j_gene: TRBJ2-6

CDR3aa: CASSLGWWTDSSYEQYF
v_gene: TRBV5-1
j_gene: TRBJ2-7

CDR3aa: CASSPTGVGQPQHF
v_gene: TRBV18
j_gene: TRBJ1-5

CDR3aa: CATQGEGANVLTF
v_gene: TRBV19
j_gene: TRBJ2-6

CDR3aa: CASSLAGVYGGYTF
v_gene: TRBV28
j_gene: TRBJ1-2

CDR3aa: CASSIAASSYEQYF
v_gene: TRBV19
j_gene: TRBJ2-7

CDR3aa: CASSLVGQAPYGYTF
v_gene: TRBV5-1
j_gene: TRBJ1-2

CDR3aa: CATTGTSGDYEQYF
v_gene: TRBV15
j_gene: TRBJ2-7

CDR3aa: CASSLSLLAGDTGEQYF
v_gene: TRBV28
j_gene: TRBJ2-7

CDR3aa: CASSYQGTGGYTF
v_gene: TRBV6-5
j_gene: TRBJ1-2

CDR3aa: CASSFLRGTGGYTF
v_gene: TRBV28
j_gene: TRBJ1-2

CDR3aa: CASTGQLRMTEAFF
v_gene: TRBV2
j_gene: TRBJ1-1

CDR3aa: CASSIMIGEGNQPQHF
v_gene: TRBV19
j_gene: TRBJ1-5

CDR3aa: CASGLRKTSGRETQYF
v_gene: TRBV2
j_gene: TRBJ2-5

CDR3aa: CASRNGQNYGYTF
v_gene: TRBV6-6
j_gene: TRBJ1-2

CDR3aa: CASSLLGHYEQYF
v_gene: TRBV5-4
j_gene: TRBJ2-7

CDR3aa: CASSVRSFRAQETQYF
v_gene: TRBV2
j_gene: TRBJ2-5

CDR3aa: CASSQERQGNIQYF
v_gene: TRBV4-1
j_gene: TRBJ2-4

CDR3aa: CASSLTGRSSGNTIYF
v_gene: TRBV5-4
j_gene: TRBJ1-3

CDR3aa: CASSPGTSGDTQYF
v_gene: TRBV4-1
j_gene: TRBJ2-3

CDR3aa: CASSGTGAFYGYTF
v_gene: TRBV2
j_gene: TRBJ1-2

CDR3aa: CASSQESTAVHPNQPQHF
v_gene: TRBV4-2
j_gene: TRBJ1-5

CDR3aa: CASSEFAGTQYF
v_gene: TRBV2
j_gene: TRBJ2-3

CDR3aa: CASSEPPPGADTQYF
v_gene: TRBV25-1
j_gene: TRBJ2-3

CDR3aa: CASSTAGAYQETQYF
v_gene: TRBV11-1
j_gene: TRBJ2-5

CDR3aa: CASSVAGATGRETQYF
v_gene: TRBV11-3
j_gene: TRBJ2-5

CDR3aa: CASSIPRGGISPLHF
v_gene: TRBV19
j_gene: TRBJ1-6

CDR3aa: CASSVAGSGDPYNEQFF
v_gene: TRBV9
j_gene: TRBJ2-1

CDR3aa: CASSPGQVYEQYF
v_gene: TRBV18
j_gene: TRBJ2-7

CDR3aa: CASSPDSGIPTPYEQYF
v_gene: TRBV18
j_gene: TRBJ2-7

CDR3aa: CASSLSTGELFF
v_gene: TRBV28
j_gene: TRBJ2-2

CDR3aa: CASSLSPVTEAFF
v_gene: TRBV27
j_gene: TRBJ1-1

CDR3aa: CASSPREMAEAFF
v_gene: TRBV6-1
j_gene: TRBJ1-1

CDR3aa: CASSDSGQGVSGELFF
v_gene: TRBV6-4
j_gene: TRBJ2-2

CDR3aa: CASSSGGTLSETQYF
v_gene: TRBV7-9
j_gene: TRBJ2-5

CDR3aa: CASSLAMWGQSYGYTF
v_gene: TRBV5-1
j_gene: TRBJ1-2

CDR3aa: CASSLEGTSGLNEQFF
v_gene: TRBV5-1
j_gene: TRBJ2-1

CDR3aa: CASRLSTDTQYF
v_gene: TRBV28
j_gene: TRBJ2-3

CDR3aa: CAWSAAAGGDEQYF
v_gene: TRBV30
j_gene: TRBJ2-7

CDR3aa: CASSLVPEGGYTF
v_gene: TRBV11-2
j_gene: TRBJ1-2